This TCR beta chain came from a study of blood T cell repertoires in COVID-19. About the research overall: COVID-19 samples, acute and convalescent, were from the United States, Italy and Spain. In each case, the material was cDNA or gDNA derived from T cells, B-cell-depleted T cells, or PBMCs.

The CDR3 sequence is 15 residues long. The V and J ends lost 2 bases and 2 bases respectively, with 13 bases between them. In germline, CDR1 is SGHNT, CDR2 YYREEE (reference sequence). Authors' data handling: Amplified reference gene primers provided the basis for estimating nucleated cell counts. Produced via immunoSEQ multiplex PCR; TCRdb's table is partial and in-frame only. V and J calls and clone size come straight from that table; D and trimming were deduced from the DNA. The repertoire has 80,000 to 95,000 clones, roughly 84% of them found once; the top ten carry roughly 20%. The clonotype was recovered from a woman at least 80 years old in a cohort sampled during active or convalescent COVID-19. Sequencing used peripheral blood. V gene TRBV5-4 combines with J gene TRBJ2-5; D is possibly TRBD2 (6 bases). The CDR3 region is CASSLFWGTQETQYF. DNA for the CDR3: TGTGCCAGCAGCTTATTTTGGGGGACTCAAGAGACCCAGTACTTC.